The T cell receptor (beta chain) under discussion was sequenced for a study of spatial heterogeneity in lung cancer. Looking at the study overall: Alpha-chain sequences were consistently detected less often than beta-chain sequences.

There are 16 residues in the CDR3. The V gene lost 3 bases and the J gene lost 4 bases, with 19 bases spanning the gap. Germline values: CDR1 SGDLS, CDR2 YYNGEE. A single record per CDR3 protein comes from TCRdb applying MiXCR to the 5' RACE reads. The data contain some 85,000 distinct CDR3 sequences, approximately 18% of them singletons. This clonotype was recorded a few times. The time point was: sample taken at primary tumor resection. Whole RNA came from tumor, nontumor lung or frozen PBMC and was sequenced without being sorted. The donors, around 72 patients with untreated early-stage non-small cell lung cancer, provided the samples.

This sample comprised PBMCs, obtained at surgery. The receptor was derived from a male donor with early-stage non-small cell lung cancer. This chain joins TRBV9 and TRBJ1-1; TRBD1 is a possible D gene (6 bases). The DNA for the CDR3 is TGTGCCAGCAGCGCACAGGACAGTCTCGTGGCCACTGAAGCTTTCTTT. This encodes CASSAQDSLVATEAFF. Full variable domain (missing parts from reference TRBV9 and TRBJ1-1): DSGVTQTPKHLITATGQRVTLRCSPRSGDLSVYWYQQSLDQGLQFLIQYYNGEERAKGNILERFSAQQFPDLHSELNLSSLELGDSALYFCASSAQDSLVATEAFFGQGTRLTVV.